Following are 10 T cell receptor beta chains from one sample sequenced in a study of T cell changes during pregnancy in multiple sclerosis (dated by TCRdb to between 2018 and 2021). The receptor library was made with the immunoSEQ multiplex PCR assay. TCRdb retrieved this table from immuneACCESS and kept in-frame rearrangements only. Not all clones are present; in checked studies, unresolved V genes account for under half, and no reason is known for the remainder. Across this sample there are fewer than 85,000 clones, with nearly 95% seen only once. Under 1.2% of the sample rests with the top ten. This material consisted of peripheral blood, taken in the second trimester of pregnancy. These receptors were collected from a female donor with multiple sclerosis, enrolled in a pregnancy study.

The CDR3 coding sequence is TGTGCCAGCATGTCCCGGTACCATGGCTACACCTTC. Translating it yields CASMSRYHGYTF. The rearrangement joins TRBV9 to TRBJ1-2, with no clear D. CDR3 size: 12 residues. Trimming pared 6 bases from V and 6 bases from J, leaving 12 bases between. CDR1 SGDLS and CDR2 YYNGEE come from the germline V gene.

The chain has TRBV2 and TRBJ2-3; 10 positions match TRBD1. V gave up 4 bases and J gave up 14 bases; unmatched junction bases: 3. This CDR3 has 11 residues. Germline assignment: CDR1 SNHLY and CDR2 FYNNEI. CDR3 residues: CASSGQGASYF. The CDR3 DNA sequence: TGTGCCAGCAGTGGACAGGGGGCGTCGTATTTT.

The chain has TRBV25-1 and TRBJ2-1; TRBD2 matches 14 bases. The CDR3 is made up of 18 amino acids. With V trimmed by 6 bases and J by 8 bases, 15 bases remained unmatched. CDR1 and CDR2 (germline): MGHDK, SYGVNS. The CDR3 loop reads CASRGTSGSRGRSDEQFF. The CDR3, as DNA: TGTGCCAGCAGGGGGACTAGCGGGAGTCGAGGGAGATCAGATGAGCAGTTCTTC.

The chain couples TRBV6-1 to TRBJ1-1, with 9 bases identical to TRBD1. The CDR3 contains 14 residues. CDR1 and CDR2 (germline): MNHNS, SASEGT. Trimming at V came to 4 bases and at J to 8 bases, leaving 8 bases not matched to a gene. Written as DNA, the CDR3 is TGTGCCAGCAGTGTGACGTGGGGGACAGGGGAAGCTTTCTTT. Translated, it gives CASSVTWGTGEAFF.

In this sample, this clone turned up once. The chain has TRBV5-6 and TRBJ1-2; TRBD1 agrees at 9 bases. Germline loops: CDR1 SGHDT, CDR2 YYEEEE. The CDR3 totals 14 residues. V was clipped by 0 bases and J by 6 bases; unmatched bases: 3. This chain's CDR3 is CASSLGQGGNGYTF. In DNA, the CDR3 is TGTGCCAGCAGCTTGGGACAGGGGGGGAATGGCTACACCTTC.

This chain joins TRBV5-1 and TRBJ2-1; 8 bases are shared with TRBD2. V lost 2 bases and J lost 2; bases outside the gene matches: 3. This CDR3 is 15 amino acids long. Germline loops: CDR1 SGHRS, CDR2 YFSETQ. The chain's CDR3 is CASSLLAEAYNEQFF. For the CDR3, the DNA is TGCGCCAGCAGCTTACTAGCGGAGGCCTACAATGAGCAGTTCTTC. The entire variable domain, with the rest obtained from reference TRBV5-1 and TRBJ2-1, is as follows: KAGVTQTPRYLIKTRGQQVTLSCSPISGHRSVSWYQQTPGQGLQFLFEYFSETQRNKGNFPGRFSGRQFSNSRSEMNVSTLELGDSALYLCASSLLAEAYNEQFFGPGTRLTVL.

This clone has just a few counts. The rearrangement uses TRBV6-5 and TRBJ1-5; tentatively, D is TRBD1 (5 bases). The CDR3 consists of 13 residues. CDR1 and CDR2 (germline): MNHEY, SVGAGI. V lost 6 bases to trimming and J lost 4 bases, with 10 bases between them. This CDR3 reads CASRQDSNQPQHF. Written as DNA, the CDR3 is TGTGCCAGCAGACAAGACAGTAATCAGCCCCAGCATTTT.

This sequence joins TRBV5-1 and TRBJ1-1, with D perhaps TRBD1 (6 bases). V lost 5 bases and J 1 base, leaving 12 bases between the germline ends. From germline, CDR1 is SGHRS and CDR2 YFSETQ. The CDR3 loop spans 14 amino acids. CDR3 sequence: CASRPTGPNTEAFF. Here the CDR3 DNA reads TGCGCCAGCAGACCTACAGGGCCGAACACTGAAGCTTTCTTT.

The CDR3 sequence is CASSRRLAANTGELFF. In nucleotides, the CDR3 is TGCGCCAGCAGTCGGCGGCTAGCGGCGAACACCGGGGAGCTGTTTTTT. The chain uses TRBV10-1 and TRBJ2-2; 7 bases agree with TRBD2. CDR3 size: 16 residues. Trimming at V came to 5 bases and at J to 0 bases, leaving 6 bases not matched to a gene. Germline-derived CDR1 and CDR2 are WNHNN and SYGVQD (reference sequence).

The chain joins TRBV14 to TRBJ2-7; 7 bases align to TRBD1. The CDR3 runs 16 residues. Germline lookup yields CDR1 SGHDN and CDR2 FVKESK. V lost 4 bases to trimming and J lost 4 bases; unmatched junction nucleotides: 13. CDR3 loop: CASSRADTGVRYEQYF. CDR3 DNA sequence: TGTGCCAGCAGCCGAGCCGACACAGGGGTAAGATACGAGCAGTACTTC.